These T cell receptor beta chains were read from a single sample in a study of shared clonotypes between healthy human individuals. Some clones are missing from TCRdb's copy, which holds only in-frame ones; the method was immunoSEQ multiplex PCR. The repertoire holds hundreds of thousands of clones, roughly 70% seen once, with less than 2% in the top ten. Sequenced material: memory CD4+ T cells sorted from blood. The source of these receptors is a woman aged 25 to 39 in good health. The CDR3 runs from the conserved cysteine through the conserved F or W. The order of the fields is D gene, clone size, V gene, J gene, CDR3 DNA, CDR3 protein. D genes are given only for firm matches. Size is omitted from some rows. Given values are once, few, many or a class for expanded clones.

TRBD1	few	TRBV28	TRBJ2-5	TGTGCCAGCAGCCCAGGGGGCGCGGAGACCCAGTACTTC	CASSPGGAETQYF
NA	NA	TRBV7-7	TRBJ1-2	TGTGCCAGCAGCGAGGACGGAAACTATGGCTACACCTTC	CASSEDGNYGYTF
NA	NA	TRBV5-4	TRBJ2-3	TGTGCCAGCAGCGTGACTGGCTACCTGGGCACAGATACGCAGTATTTT	CASSVTGYLGTDTQYF
NA	NA	TRBV4-1	TRBJ1-4	TGCGCCAGCAGCTCCCGAGGCGACAGTAAGAATGAAAAACTGTTTTTT	CASSSRGDSKNEKLFF
NA	NA	TRBV18	TRBJ2-7	TGTGCCAGCTCACCTCGGGCGGGGCCCGGGTCCTACGAGCAGTACTTC	CASSPRAGPGSYEQYF
TRBD2	NA	TRBV7-6	TRBJ2-1	TGTGCCAGCAGCTTAGGACTAGCGGGAGGGCCCGCAGGTGAGCAGTTCTTC	CASSLGLAGGPAGEQFF
NA	NA	TRBV7-9	TRBJ1-2	TGTGCCAGCAGCTCCTTAAACTATGGCTACACCTTC	CASSSLNYGYTF
NA	many	TRBV14	TRBJ1-1	TGTGCCAGCAGCCAACAAAGGACTGAAGCTTTCTTT	CASSQQRTEAFF
TRBD2	NA	TRBV4-2	TRBJ2-3	TGTGCCAGCAGCCAACATAGCGGGGGCACAGATACGCAGTATTTT	CASSQHSGGTDTQYF
NA	NA	TRBV27	TRBJ1-1	TGTGCCAGCAGTTTAGGATTCTTAATGAACACTGAAGCTTTCTTT	CASSLGFLMNTEAFF
TRBD2	many	TRBV27	TRBJ2-2	TGTGCCAGCAGTACCGGGCGCGGGAGGGCGAACACCGGGGAGCTGTTTTTT	CASSTGRGRANTGELFF
TRBD1	few	TRBV4-2	TRBJ1-5	TGTGCCAGCAGCCAAGGCGACAGGGATCCTCAGCCCCAGCATTTT	CASSQGDRDPQPQHF
TRBD2	NA	TRBV18	TRBJ2-7	TGTGCCAGCTCACGGGGCGGGACTATGGATACGAAGCAGTACTTC	CASSRGGTMDTKQYF
NA	NA	TRBV11-3	TRBJ1-1	TGTGCCAGCAGCTTGAATAGGGTCACTGAAGCTTTCTTT	CASSLNRVTEAFF
NA	NA	TRBV9	TRBJ2-2	TGTGCCAGCAGCGTAGCCACCGGGTCGGCCACCGGGGAGCTGTTTTTT	CASSVATGSATGELFF
TRBD2	NA	TRBV4-2	TRBJ2-3	TGTGCCAGCAGCCAAGAGTCAGCGGGAGGCCCAGATACGCAGTATTTT	CASSQESAGGPDTQYF
NA	NA	TRBV11-2	TRBJ2-3	TGTGCCAGCAGCGCCGGCGGTGGGTTAGGTACAGATACGCAGTATTTT	CASSAGGGLGTDTQYF
NA	NA	TRBV7-2	TRBJ2-7	TGTGCCAGCAGCTTAGTTGCTGGGACCTACGAGCAGTACTTC	CASSLVAGTYEQYF
NA	NA	TRBV29-1	TRBJ2-4	TGCAGCGGCAGGGAGCAAAACATTCAGTACTTC	CSGREQNIQYF
NA	NA	TRBV27	TRBJ2-7	TGTGCCAGCAGTTTTGGAAAAACCTACGAGCAGTACTTC	CASSFGKTYEQYF
NA	NA	TRBV25-1	TRBJ2-2	TGTGCCAGCAGTGCCAGAGGGACCGGGGAGCTGTTTTTT	CASSARGTGELFF
TRBD2	few	TRBV4-1	TRBJ2-7	TGCGCCAGCAGCCAAGATCAGACTAGCAGAGCCTACGAGCAGTACTTC	CASSQDQTSRAYEQYF
TRBD2	NA	TRBV18	TRBJ2-7	TGTGCCAGCTCAGCTAGCGGGATTGGTGAGCAGTACTTC	CASSASGIGEQYF
TRBD1	NA	TRBV19	TRBJ1-3	TGTGCCAGTAGGATGACAGGGAATTCGGGAAACACCATATATTTT	CASRMTGNSGNTIYF
NA	NA	TRBV27	TRBJ2-7	TGTGCCAGCAGTTTAGGAGGGGGTGCTTTCGAGCAGTACTTC	CASSLGGGAFEQYF
TRBD2	NA	TRBV11-2	TRBJ2-7	TGTGCCAGCAGCCCCCTCGGGACTAGTTCCGCCTACGAGCAGTACTTC	CASSPLGTSSAYEQYF
NA	once	TRBV11-3	TRBJ2-3	TGTGCCAGCAGCTCCTTGGCGGGGGATACGCAGTATTTT	CASSSLAGDTQYF
NA	NA	TRBV5-5	TRBJ1-5	TGTGCCAGCAGCTTGGTCGCGACACCCTCTGTGCCCCAGCATTTT	CASSLVATPSVPQHF
TRBD2	NA	TRBV28	TRBJ2-7	TGTGCCAGCAGTCTACCGGGAGGCTACGAGCAGTACTTC	CASSLPGGYEQYF
NA	NA	TRBV28	TRBJ1-2	TGTGCCAGCAGTTTATCGGGTTATGGCTACACCTTC	CASSLSGYGYTF
NA	few	TRBV9	TRBJ1-5	TGTGCCAGCAGCCGTCTCAAAGATCAGCCCCAGCATTTT	CASSRLKDQPQHF
NA	NA	TRBV28	TRBJ2-2	TGTGCCAGCAGTCAAGGGACCGCGAACACCGGGGAGCTGTTTTTT	CASSQGTANTGELFF
NA	NA	TRBV21-1	TRBJ2-7	TGTGCCAGCAGAGTGTGGAGCTACGAGCAGTACTTC	CASRVWSYEQYF
TRBD1	NA	TRBV2	TRBJ1-5	TGTGCCAGCGCCGGGACAGGGGGCAATCAGCCCCAGCATTTT	CASAGTGGNQPQHF
TRBD1	NA	TRBV6-6	TRBJ1-6	TGTGCCACCGGACAGGGAAGCAATTCACCCCTCCACTTT	CATGQGSNSPLHF
NA	NA	TRBV10-2	TRBJ2-7	TGCGCCAGCAGTGGGAGTAGGACGAGGGAGCAGTACTTC	CASSGSRTREQYF
NA	once	TRBV7-9	TRBJ2-3	TGTGCCAGCAGCTCAGTGGGCACAGATACGCAGTATTTT	CASSSVGTDTQYF
NA	NA	TRBV5-1	TRBJ1-5	TGCGCCAGCAGCAGCACAGGAGACAATCAGCCCCAGCATTTT	CASSSTGDNQPQHF
NA	few	TRBV27	TRBJ1-5	TGTGCCAGCAGTTCCGGGCCGGATCAGCCCCAGCATTTT	CASSSGPDQPQHF
NA	NA	TRBV6-1	TRBJ1-2	TGTGCCAGCACCACTTCGGGCAGGGCGCATGGCTACACCTTC	CASTTSGRAHGYTF
NA	NA	TRBV6-1	TRBJ1-1	TGTGCCAGCAGTGAAGGGTCGGCAGGGGCCCATTCTGCTTTCTTT	CASSEGSAGAHSAFF
NA	NA	TRBV28	TRBJ2-3	TGTGCCAGCAGAGGGCCCCCTGGGGTAGGCACAGATACGCAGTATTTT	CASRGPPGVGTDTQYF
TRBD1	once	TRBV2	TRBJ2-1	TGTGCCAGCAGTCCCGGGACAGCGTACAATGAGCAGTTCTTC	CASSPGTAYNEQFF
NA	once	TRBV11-2	TRBJ1-5	TGTGCCAGCAGCCCAGACAGGAGATCCCAGCCCCAGCATTTT	CASSPDRRSQPQHF
NA	few	TRBV28	TRBJ2-1	TGTGCCAGCAGTTTAGTCCCCTCTAGGAAGGGAAACAATGAGCAGTTCTTC	CASSLVPSRKGNNEQFF
TRBD2	few	TRBV7-2	TRBJ2-7	TGTGCCAGCAGCTACCGGGGGGTGGACGAGCAGTACTTC	CASSYRGVDEQYF
NA	NA	TRBV6-5	TRBJ2-1	TGTGCCAGCAGTTCCCCAGGGAATGAGCAGTTCTTC	CASSSPGNEQFF
NA	NA	TRBV6-1	TRBJ2-1	TGTGCCAGCAGAGGACAGTGGGGGGGCATTGGTGAGCAGTTCTTC	CASRGQWGGIGEQFF
NA	once	TRBV28	TRBJ1-1	TGTGCCAGCAGTTTACCGGGCTGGGCTGAAGCTTTCTTT	CASSLPGWAEAFF
NA	few	TRBV28	TRBJ2-3	TGTGCCAGCAGTCGCCCTAAACAGAGCACAGATACGCAGTATTTT	CASSRPKQSTDTQYF
TRBD1	NA	TRBV7-8	TRBJ1-2	TGTGCCAGCAGCCGCAATTCCGGGACAGGGGTACGGTATGGCTACACCTTC	CASSRNSGTGVRYGYTF
TRBD1	NA	TRBV6-1	TRBJ1-2	TGTGCCAGCAGTGGACAGGGGGATGGCTACACCTTC	CASSGQGDGYTF
NA	NA	TRBV5-5	TRBJ1-1	TGTGCCAGCAGCTTGGGGGCCGGGGTGAGAACTGAAGCTTTCTTT	CASSLGAGVRTEAFF
NA	few	TRBV30	TRBJ1-6	TGTGCCTGGAGTAGGACGGAATCACCCCTCCACTTT	CAWSRTESPLHF
NA	NA	TRBV5-1	TRBJ2-1	TGCGCCAGCCGAGGGGGGGCTGTATCCTACAATGAGCAGTTCTTC	CASRGGAVSYNEQFF
NA	NA	TRBV5-4	TRBJ1-1	TGTGCCAGCAGCTACGACAGCTCGAACACTGAAGCTTTCTTT	CASSYDSSNTEAFF
TRBD2	NA	TRBV19	TRBJ2-2	TGTGCCAGTAAGCCACAGCGGGGGAACACCGGGGAGCTGTTTTTT	CASKPQRGNTGELFF
TRBD2	NA	TRBV11-2	TRBJ2-1	TGTGCCAGCAGCTTAGATCTAGCGGGAGGCTACAATGAGCAGTTCTTC	CASSLDLAGGYNEQFF
NA	many	TRBV5-1	TRBJ1-5	TGCGCCAGCAGCACCTACGGCGGAGATCAGCCCCAGCATTTT	CASSTYGGDQPQHF
TRBD2	NA	TRBV19	TRBJ2-1	TGTGCCAGTAGCGGACGACTAGCGGGAGGGGATGAGCAGTTCTTC	CASSGRLAGGDEQFF